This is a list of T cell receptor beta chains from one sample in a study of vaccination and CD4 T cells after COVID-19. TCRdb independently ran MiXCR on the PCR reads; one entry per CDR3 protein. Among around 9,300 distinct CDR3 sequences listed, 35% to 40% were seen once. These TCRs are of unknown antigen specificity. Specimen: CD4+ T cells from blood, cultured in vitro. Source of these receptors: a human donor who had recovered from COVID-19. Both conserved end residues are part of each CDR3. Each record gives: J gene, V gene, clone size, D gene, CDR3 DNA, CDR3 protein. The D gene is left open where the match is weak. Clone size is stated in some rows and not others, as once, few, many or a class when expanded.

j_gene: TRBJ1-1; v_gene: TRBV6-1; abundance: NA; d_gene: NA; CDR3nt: TGTGCCAGCAGGAGGGGGGGGAAACTGAACACTGAAGCTTTCTTT; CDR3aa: CASRRGGKLNTEAFF
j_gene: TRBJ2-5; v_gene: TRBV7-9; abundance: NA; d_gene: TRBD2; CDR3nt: TGTGCCAGCAGCCCCGGACTAGCAGCTAAAGAGACCCAGTACTTC; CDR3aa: CASSPGLAAKETQYF
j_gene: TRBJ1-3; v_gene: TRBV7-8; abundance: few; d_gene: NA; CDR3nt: TGTGCCAGCAGCTTATCTGGAAACACCATATATTTT; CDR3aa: CASSLSGNTIYF
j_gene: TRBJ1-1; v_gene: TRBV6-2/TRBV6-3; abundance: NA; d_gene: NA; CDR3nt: TGTGCCAGCAGTTACTCGATGTTGGGGGTCGCTGAAGCTCTCTTT; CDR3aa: CASSYSMLGVAEALF
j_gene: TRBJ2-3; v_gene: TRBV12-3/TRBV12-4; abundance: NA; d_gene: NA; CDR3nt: TGTGCCAGCAGTTTAGGGGCCAGGTCTAACACAGATACGCAGTATTTT; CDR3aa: CASSLGARSNTDTQYF
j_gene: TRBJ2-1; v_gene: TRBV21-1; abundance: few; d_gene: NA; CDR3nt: TGTGCCAGCAGCAAAGGTAGGGGATCCGGGACTAGCGGATACAATGAGCAGTTCTTC; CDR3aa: CASSKGRGSGTSGYNEQFF
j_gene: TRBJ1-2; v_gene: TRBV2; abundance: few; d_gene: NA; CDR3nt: TGTGCCAGCAACCGGGGGGTCTTCTATGGCTACACCTTC; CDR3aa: CASNRGVFYGYTF
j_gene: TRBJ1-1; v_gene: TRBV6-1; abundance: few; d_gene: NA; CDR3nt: TGTGCCAGCAGGGACTACAGGGTAAACACTGAAGCTTTCTTT; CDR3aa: CASRDYRVNTEAFF
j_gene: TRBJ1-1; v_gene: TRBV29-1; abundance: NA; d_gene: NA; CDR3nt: TGCAGCGTAGCGACAGGACGGAACACTGAAGCTTTCTTT; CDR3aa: CSVATGRNTEAFF
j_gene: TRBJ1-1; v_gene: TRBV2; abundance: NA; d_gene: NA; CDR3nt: TGTGCCAGCAGTGAAATTGGGACGACTGAAGCTTTCTTT; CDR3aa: CASSEIGTTEAFF
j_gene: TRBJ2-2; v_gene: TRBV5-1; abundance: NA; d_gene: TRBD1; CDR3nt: TGCGCCAGCAGCGACAGACAGGGCGTCACCGGGGAGCTGTTTTTT; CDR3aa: CASSDRQGVTGELFF
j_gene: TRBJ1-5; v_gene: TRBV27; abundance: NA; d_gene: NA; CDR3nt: TGTGCCAGCAGAGGTACGGCGGCCCTTTATAGCAATCAGCCCCAGCATTTT; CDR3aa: CASRGTAALYSNQPQHF
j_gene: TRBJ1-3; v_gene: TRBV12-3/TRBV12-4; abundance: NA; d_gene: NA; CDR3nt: TGTGCTACCAGGGCGCAAGACCGCTCTGGAAACACCATATATTTT; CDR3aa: CATRAQDRSGNTIYF
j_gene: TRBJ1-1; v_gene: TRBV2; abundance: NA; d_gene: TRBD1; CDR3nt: TGTGCCAGCAGGACGGACAGGGTTGAAGCTTTCTTT; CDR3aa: CASRTDRVEAFF
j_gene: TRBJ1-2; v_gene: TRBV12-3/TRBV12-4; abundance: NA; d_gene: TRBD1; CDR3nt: TGTGCCAGCAGTGATTCTGACAGGGGGTATGGCTACACCTTC; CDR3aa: CASSDSDRGYGYTF
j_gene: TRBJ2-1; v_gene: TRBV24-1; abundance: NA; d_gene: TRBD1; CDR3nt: TGTGCCACCAGTGACCCCGGGACAGGGGATGAGCAGTTCTTC; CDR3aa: CATSDPGTGDEQFF
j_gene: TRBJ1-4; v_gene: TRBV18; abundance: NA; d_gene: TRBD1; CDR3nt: TGTGCCAGCTCATCGGGACAGGTAGACGAAAAACTGTTTTTT; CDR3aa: CASSSGQVDEKLFF
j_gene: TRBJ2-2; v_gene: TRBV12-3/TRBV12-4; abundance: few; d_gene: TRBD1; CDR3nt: TGTGCCAGCAGCCCGGGACAGTCTAGAATCGCGAACACCGGGGAGCTGTTTTTT; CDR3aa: CASSPGQSRIANTGELFF
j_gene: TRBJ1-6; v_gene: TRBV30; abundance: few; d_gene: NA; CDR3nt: TGTGCCTGGAGGAGAACCCCTTATAATTCACCCCTCCACTTT; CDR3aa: CAWRRTPYNSPLHF
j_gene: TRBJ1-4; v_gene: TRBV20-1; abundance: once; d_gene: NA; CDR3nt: TGCAGTGCTTTCAGCGTGGGGAGGGAAAAACTGTTTTTT; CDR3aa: CSAFSVGREKLFF
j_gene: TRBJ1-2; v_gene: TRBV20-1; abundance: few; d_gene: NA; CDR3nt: TGCAGTGCTAGTCACCTCATATTCCATCTTAACTATGGCTACACCTTC; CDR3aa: CSASHLIFHLNYGYTF
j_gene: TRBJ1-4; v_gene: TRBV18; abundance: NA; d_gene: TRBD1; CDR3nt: TGTGCCAGCTCGACAGGGGACGGGAAGGAGGAAAAACTGTTTTTT; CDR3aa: CASSTGDGKEEKLFF
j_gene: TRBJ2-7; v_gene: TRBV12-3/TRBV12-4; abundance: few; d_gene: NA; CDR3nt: TGTGCCAGCAGTCCGGGACTGAGAGAGCAGTACTTC; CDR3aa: CASSPGLREQYF
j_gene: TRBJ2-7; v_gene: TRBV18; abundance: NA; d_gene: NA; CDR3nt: TGTGCCAGCTCACCGGGGTCCTCGGGACGACGAGTAGTCGAGCAGTACTTC; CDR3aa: CASSPGSSGRRVVEQYF
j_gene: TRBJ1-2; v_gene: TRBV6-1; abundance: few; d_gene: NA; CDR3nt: TGTGCCAGCAGTGAAGCTCAGGGGCCCTATGGCTACACCTTC; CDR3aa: CASSEAQGPYGYTF